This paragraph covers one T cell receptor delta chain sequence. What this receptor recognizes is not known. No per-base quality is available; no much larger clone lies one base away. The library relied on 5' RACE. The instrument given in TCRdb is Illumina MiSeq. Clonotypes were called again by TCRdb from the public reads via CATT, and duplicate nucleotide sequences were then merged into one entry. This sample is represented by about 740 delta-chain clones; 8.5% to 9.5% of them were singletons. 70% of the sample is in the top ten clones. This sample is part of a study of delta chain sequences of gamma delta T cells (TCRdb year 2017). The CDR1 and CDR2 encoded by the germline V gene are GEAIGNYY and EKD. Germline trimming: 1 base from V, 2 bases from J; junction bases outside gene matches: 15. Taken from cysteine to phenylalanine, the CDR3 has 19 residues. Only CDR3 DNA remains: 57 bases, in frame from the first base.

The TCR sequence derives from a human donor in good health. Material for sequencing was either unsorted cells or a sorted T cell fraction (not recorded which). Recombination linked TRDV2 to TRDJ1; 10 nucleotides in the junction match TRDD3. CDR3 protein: CACDTWNTGGSKPTDKLIF. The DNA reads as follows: TGTGCCTGTGACACATGGAACACTGGGGGATCTAAACCTACCGATAAACTCATCTTT.